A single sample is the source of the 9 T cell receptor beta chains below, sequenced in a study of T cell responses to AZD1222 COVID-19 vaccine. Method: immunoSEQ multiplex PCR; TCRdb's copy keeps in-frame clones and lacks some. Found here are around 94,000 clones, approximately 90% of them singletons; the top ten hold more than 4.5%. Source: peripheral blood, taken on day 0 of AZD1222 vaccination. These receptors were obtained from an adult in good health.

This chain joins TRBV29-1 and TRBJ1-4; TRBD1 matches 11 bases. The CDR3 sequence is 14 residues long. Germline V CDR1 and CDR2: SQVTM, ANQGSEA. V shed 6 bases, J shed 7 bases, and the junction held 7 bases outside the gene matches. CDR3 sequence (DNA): TGCAGCGTCCGCACCGGGACAGGGGGTGAAAAACTGTTTTTT. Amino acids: CSVRTGTGGEKLFF. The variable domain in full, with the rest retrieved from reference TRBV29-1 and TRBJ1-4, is SAVISQKPSRDICQRGTSLTIQCQVDSQVTMMFWYRQQPGQSLTLIATANQGSEATYESGFVIDKFPISRPNLTFSTLTVSNMSPEDSSIYLCSVRTGTGGEKLFFGSGTQLSVL.

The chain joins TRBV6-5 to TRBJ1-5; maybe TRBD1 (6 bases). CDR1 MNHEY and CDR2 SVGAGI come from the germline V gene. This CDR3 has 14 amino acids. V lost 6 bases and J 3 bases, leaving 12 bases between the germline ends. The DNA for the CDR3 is TGTGCCAGCAGACCGACAGGTACCAATCAGCCCCAGCATTTT. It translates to CASRPTGTNQPQHF.

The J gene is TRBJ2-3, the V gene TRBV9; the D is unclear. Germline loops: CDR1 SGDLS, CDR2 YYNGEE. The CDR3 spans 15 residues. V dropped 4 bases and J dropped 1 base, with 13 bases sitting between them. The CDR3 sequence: CASSPHLGGTDTQYF. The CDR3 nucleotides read TGTGCCAGCAGCCCGCATCTAGGAGGCACAGATACGCAGTATTTT.

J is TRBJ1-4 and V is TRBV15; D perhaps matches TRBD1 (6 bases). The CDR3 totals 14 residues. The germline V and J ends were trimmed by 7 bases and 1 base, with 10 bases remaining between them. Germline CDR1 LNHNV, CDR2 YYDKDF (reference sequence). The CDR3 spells CATTPRGTNEKLFF. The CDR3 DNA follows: TGTGCCACCACTCCCAGGGGAACTAATGAAAAACTGTTTTTT.

CDR3 region: CASSRGTAYEQYF. CDR3 sequence (DNA): TGTGCCAGCAGCCGCGGGACAGCGTACGAGCAGTACTTC. This chain links TRBV4-2 with TRBJ2-7; possibly TRBD1 for D (7 bases). V was trimmed by 4 bases and J by 4 bases, leaving 11 bases between them. CDR1 and CDR2 (germline): LGHNA, YNFKEQ. This CDR3 is 13 amino acids long.

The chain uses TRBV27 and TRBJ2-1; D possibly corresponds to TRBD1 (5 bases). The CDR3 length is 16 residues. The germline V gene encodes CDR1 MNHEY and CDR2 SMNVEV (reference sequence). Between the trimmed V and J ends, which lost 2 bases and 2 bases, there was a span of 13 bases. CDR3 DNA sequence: TGTGCCAGCAGTTTACTTGTGCAGGGAACCTACAATGAGCAGTTCTTC. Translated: CASSLLVQGTYNEQFF.

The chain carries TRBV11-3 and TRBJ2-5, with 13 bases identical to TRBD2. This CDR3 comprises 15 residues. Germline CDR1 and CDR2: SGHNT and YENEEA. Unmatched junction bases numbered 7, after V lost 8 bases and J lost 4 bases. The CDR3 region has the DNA TGTGCCAGCTCACCCGGGACTAGCGGGATAGAGACCCAGTACTTC. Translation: CASSPGTSGIETQYF.

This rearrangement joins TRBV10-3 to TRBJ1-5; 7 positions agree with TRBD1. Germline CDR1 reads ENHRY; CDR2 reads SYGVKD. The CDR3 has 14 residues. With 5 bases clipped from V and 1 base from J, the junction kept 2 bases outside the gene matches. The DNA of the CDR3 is TGTGCCATCAGTCAACAGGGGAGCAATCAGCCCCAGCATTTT. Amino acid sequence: CAISQQGSNQPQHF.

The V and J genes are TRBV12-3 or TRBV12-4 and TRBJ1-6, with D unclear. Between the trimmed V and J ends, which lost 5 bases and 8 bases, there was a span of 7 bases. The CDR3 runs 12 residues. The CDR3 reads CASSPQHSPLHF. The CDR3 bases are TGTGCCAGCAGTCCCCAGCATTCACCCCTCCACTTT.